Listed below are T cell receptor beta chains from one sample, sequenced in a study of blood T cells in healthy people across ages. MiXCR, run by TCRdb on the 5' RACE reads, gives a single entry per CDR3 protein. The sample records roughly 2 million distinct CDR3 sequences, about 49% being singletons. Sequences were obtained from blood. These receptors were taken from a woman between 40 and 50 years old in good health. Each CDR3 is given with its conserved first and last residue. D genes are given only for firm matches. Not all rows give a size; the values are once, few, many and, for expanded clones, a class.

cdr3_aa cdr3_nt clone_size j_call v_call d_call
CASSQEWQGASYTF TGCGCCAGCAGCCAAGAGTGGCAGGGCGCCAGCTACACCTTC . TRBJ1-2 TRBV4-3 .
CSVQAGSGMALQEQYF TGCAGCGTGCAGGCAGGGTCCGGAATGGCGCTTCAAGAGCAGTACTTC few TRBJ2-5 TRBV29-1 .
CSARTGLQRDEQFF TGCAGTGCTAGGACAGGGCTACAACGGGATGAGCAGTTCTTC . TRBJ2-1 TRBV20-1 TRBD1
CASSLHRDRTYEQYF TGTGCCAGCAGCTTACACCGGGACAGAACCTACGAGCAGTACTTC few TRBJ2-7 TRBV7-8 TRBD1
CAISESSGGYQETQYF TGTGCCATCAGTGAGTCTTCAGGGGGTTACCAAGAGACCCAGTACTTC few TRBJ2-5 TRBV10-3 TRBD1
CACSSGGSGANVLTF TGTGCCTGCAGTTCAGGGGGGTCTGGGGCCAACGTCCTGACTTTC . TRBJ2-6 TRBV28 .
CSVQTGGNTEAFF TGCAGCGTTCAAACAGGGGGGAACACTGAAGCTTTCTTT . TRBJ1-1 TRBV29-1 TRBD1
CAISRGAEENIQYF TGTGCCATCTCTCGAGGGGCAGAGGAAAACATTCAGTACTTC . TRBJ2-4 TRBV10-3 .
CSARETGLHGYTF TGCAGTGCTAGAGAGACGGGACTTCATGGCTACACCTTC once TRBJ1-2 TRBV20-1 .
CASSQATGAGTNEKLFF TGCGCCAGCAGCCAAGCGACAGGGGCGGGAACTAATGAAAAACTGTTTTTT . TRBJ1-4 TRBV4-3 TRBD1
CASSLGGGVISYEQYF TGTGCCAGCAGCTTAGGTGGCGGGGTCATCTCCTACGAGCAGTACTTC . TRBJ2-7 TRBV7-2 .
CASSSTSFSNNEQFF TGTGCCAGCAGCTCCACTAGTTTTTCTAACAATGAGCAGTTCTTC . TRBJ2-1 TRBV5-4 .